The entry below gives a single T cell receptor beta chain sequence along with its context. Original analysis: Scientists estimated how many nucleated cells there were by amplifying reference gene primers. Repertoires were generated with immunoSEQ multiplex PCR, while TCRdb's copy carries only in-frame clones and drops some. V and J calls and clone size are copied from that table; D and trimming were computed from the DNA. Here the sample spans 130,000 or so clones, 80% to 85% being singletons. Germline V gene sequence: CDR1 SGHDT, CDR2 YYEEEE. V dropped 0 bases and J dropped 0 bases, with 10 bases sitting between them. This CDR3 has 16 amino acids. The sample originates from a study of blood T cell repertoires in COVID-19. Across the study: The origin of the acute and convalescent COVID-19 samples was the United States, Italy and Spain. T cells, B-cell-depleted T cells, or PBMCs provided the cDNA or gDNA that served as material.

This TCR was recovered from a man in his 60s with acute or convalescent COVID-19. The J gene is TRBJ1-5, the V gene TRBV5-6; D perhaps matches TRBD1 (6 bases). Material: peripheral blood. The CDR3 protein is CASSLGTVDSNQPQHF. DNA of the CDR3: TGTGCCAGCAGCTTGGGGACAGTAGATAGCAATCAGCCCCAGCATTTT. Full variable domain (remainder filled in from reference TRBV5-6 and TRBJ1-5): DAGVTQSPTHLIKTRGQQVTLRCSPKSGHDTVSWYQQALGQGPQFIFQYYEEEERQRGNFPDRFSGHQFPNYSSELNVNALLLGDSALYLCASSLGTVDSNQPQHFGDGTRLSIL.